This TCR beta chain originates from a study of T cell changes during pregnancy in multiple sclerosis. Assay: immunoSEQ multiplex PCR; the TCRdb copy retains only in-frame clones and omits some. The profile covers some 46,000 clones, with approximately 92% appearing a single time and 1.3% taken by the ten largest. V was clipped by 5 bases and J by 8 bases; unmatched bases: 6. This CDR3 region has 13 residues. Germline V lookup: CDR1 LNHDA, CDR2 SQIVND (reference sequence). The sequenced material came from peripheral blood. The V call is TRBV19, the J call TRBJ1-5, with TRBD1 matching 7 bases. The sequence derives from a female donor with multiple sclerosis, enrolled in a pregnancy study. The CDR3 region is CASSENRGEPQHF. The CDR3 DNA reads as TGTGCCAGTAGTGAAAACAGGGGTGAGCCCCAGCATTTT.